The sequence of this T cell receptor (beta chain) was determined in a study of blood T cell repertoires in COVID-19. Study as a whole: Collection of acute and convalescent COVID-19 samples took place in the United States, Italy and Spain.

Seattle's cohort entered during active infection and was followed longitudinally. Profiled with immunoSEQ multiplex PCR; TCRdb holds only in-frame clones, not every one. The data show 250,000 to 300,000 clones, 88% seen once. V was pared by 2 bases and J by 8 bases, with 6 bases of the junction left unmatched. CDR1 and CDR2 from the germline V gene are SGHNT and YYREEE (reference sequence). The CDR3 is 14 residues long. Material for sequencing was peripheral blood. The chain employs TRBV5-4 and TRBJ1-2; 10 bases agree with TRBD1. The clonotype comes from a woman under 40 with COVID-19, enrolled during active disease. Here the CDR3 DNA reads TGTGCCAGCAGCTTCCCCGGGACAGGGGCCGGCTACACCTTC. Translation: CASSFPGTGAGYTF.